The 23 T cell receptor beta chains below come from one sample, sequenced in a study of graft-versus-host responses after intestinal transplantation. Generated by immunoSEQ multiplex PCR, the TCRdb table keeps only in-frame clones and is missing some. The data show some 40,000 clones, roughly 93% seen once. The sequencing here drew on PBMCs, taken almost 750 days after intestinal transplantation. These receptors all come from a human patient who received an intestinal transplant, so some T cells may come from the graft donor.

The V gene is TRBV27, the J gene TRBJ2-2; D ambiguous. The CDR3 has 15 amino acids. V dropped 8 bases and J dropped 2 bases, with 15 bases sitting between them. In germline, CDR1 is MNHEY, CDR2 SMNVEV (reference sequence). The DNA of the CDR3 is TGTGCCAGCTGCGATGGGGTCCTTAACACCGGGGAGCTGTTTTTT. Protein: CASCDGVLNTGELFF.

The chain employs TRBV6-1 and TRBJ2-1; 10 nucleotides line up with TRBD2. Germline V gives CDR1 MNHNS, CDR2 SASEGT. This CDR3 region has 14 residues. V was clipped by 7 bases and J by 3 bases; unmatched bases: 3. The CDR3 bases are TGTGCCAGCACTAGCGGGGGTTTCTACAATGAGCAGTTCTTC. This gives the protein CASTSGGFYNEQFF.

The gene calls are TRBV2 and TRBJ2-3; weak D call: TRBD1 (5 bases). V lost 7 bases and J lost 2, with 7 bases in between. The CDR3 runs to 12 residues. Germline V gene lookup returns CDR1 SNHLY and CDR2 FYNNEI. CDR3 amino acids: CASKGLTDTQYF. The CDR3 nucleotides read TGTGCCAGCAAGGGGCTCACAGATACGCAGTATTTT. The complete variable domain, with remaining parts taken from reference TRBV2 and TRBJ2-3, reads EPEVTQTPSHQVTQMGQEVILRCVPISNHLYFYWYRQILGQKVEFLVSFYNNEISEKSEIFDDQFSVERPDGSNFTLKIRSTKLEDSAMYFCASKGLTDTQYFGPGTRLTVL.

The V and J genes are TRBV28 and TRBJ2-1; the D is unclear. Germline V gene lookup returns CDR1 MDHEN and CDR2 SYDVKM. V lost 4 bases to trimming and J lost 8 bases, with 6 bases between them. The CDR3 contains 11 residues. CDR3 amino acids: CASSSGYEQFF. CDR3 nucleotide sequence: TGTGCCAGCAGTTCAGGTTATGAGCAGTTCTTC. Variable domain in full (rest from reference TRBV28 and TRBJ2-1): DVKVTQSSRYLVKRTGEKVFLECVQDMDHENMFWYRQDPGLGLRLIYFSYDVKMKEKGDIPEGYSVSREKKERFSLILESASTNQTSMYLCASSSGYEQFFGPGTRLTVL.

CDR3 DNA sequence: TGTGCCAGCAGTTCTGGGGACAGTTACGAGCAGTACTTC. As protein: CASSSGDSYEQYF. This chain uses TRBV27 with TRBJ2-7; 7 nucleotides agree with TRBD1. The junction had 4 bases not matched to a gene; V was cut back by 4 bases and J by 4 bases. Germline V CDR1 and CDR2: MNHEY, SMNVEV (reference sequence). This CDR3 spans 13 amino acids.

This chain uses TRBV5-4 with TRBJ2-7; perhaps TRBD1 as D (6 bases). V lost 4 bases and J 0 bases, leaving 11 bases between the germline ends. Germline assignment: CDR1 SGHNT and CDR2 YYREEE (reference sequence). The CDR3 has 14 residues. The CDR3 DNA reads TGTGCCAGCAGCCCGGACAGCAGCTCCTACGAGCAGTACTTC. It yields the protein CASSPDSSSYEQYF.

J is TRBJ2-7 and V is TRBV11-2; D gene unclear. This CDR3 is 12 amino acids long. Trimming cost V 6 bases and J 5 bases, with 11 bases left between them. CDR1 and CDR2 from the germline V gene are SGHAT and FQNNGV. As DNA, the CDR3 is TGTGCCAGCAGTCGACCCTGGGACGAGCAGTACTTC. It is translated as CASSRPWDEQYF.

This sequence joins TRBV18 and TRBJ2-1; a possible D gene is TRBD1 (6 bases). This CDR3 region has 15 residues. Per germline, CDR1 KGHSH and CDR2 LQKENI. With 5 bases removed from V and 1 base from J, the gap between germline ends came to 12 bases. The CDR3 region is CASSNRVGSYNEQFF. In DNA form, the CDR3 reads TGTGCCAGCTCAAACAGGGTGGGGTCCTACAATGAGCAGTTCTTC.

V is TRBV5-1 and J is TRBJ1-6; D is unclear. The CDR3 has 18 amino acids. Germline CDR1 SGHRS, CDR2 YFSETQ. V was cut by 5 bases and J by 1 base, with 19 bases left in between. For the CDR3, the DNA is TGCGCCAGCAGTCCCTGGTCGGATATGGAGTCCTATAATTCACCCCTCCACTTT. This gives the protein CASSPWSDMESYNSPLHF. The full variable domain, completed using reference TRBV5-1 and TRBJ1-6, is KAGVTQTPRYLIKTRGQQVTLSCSPISGHRSVSWYQQTPGQGLQFLFEYFSETQRNKGNFPGRFSGRQFSNSRSEMNVSTLELGDSALYLCASSPWSDMESYNSPLHFGNGTRLTVT.

The rearrangement uses TRBV6-4 and TRBJ1-1; D unclear. The CDR3 runs to 13 residues. V lost 6 bases and J lost 1, with 9 bases in between. Per germline, CDR1 MRHNA and CDR2 SNTAGT. The CDR3 bases are TGTGCCAGCAGGGCCACACAGAACACTGAAGCTTTCTTT. This sequence encodes CASRATQNTEAFF.

This chain connects TRBV4-1 to TRBJ1-5, with D unclear. V was pared by 7 bases and J by 6 bases, with 25 bases between. The CDR3 has 17 residues. Per germline, CDR1 MGHRA and CDR2 YSYEKL. CDR3 amino acids: CASTFEPGPSHSQPQHF. As DNA, the CDR3 is TGCGCCAGCACTTTTGAACCCGGACCCTCCCATAGTCAGCCCCAGCATTTT.

The CDR3 DNA sequence: TGTGCTAGTGGTTTGGTAATCTACCCTCAGGGGGCTATAGGAAACACCATATATTTT. Translating it yields CASGLVIYPQGAIGNTIYF. The chain employs TRBV12-5 and TRBJ1-3, with 8 bases lining up with TRBD1. The CDR3 contains 19 residues. Trimming removed 0 bases from V and 4 bases from J; junction bases left unmatched: 14. Germline V gives CDR1 LGHNT, CDR2 FRNRAP.

The chain combines TRBV18 with TRBJ1-5; no clear D. Germline CDR1 KGHSH, CDR2 LQKENI. V gave up 0 bases and J gave up 2 bases, with 5 bases separating them. The CDR3 has 14 residues. The CDR3 region is CASSPPGGNQPQHF. Here the CDR3 DNA reads TGTGCCAGCTCACCACCTGGTGGCAATCAGCCCCAGCATTTT.

The genes are TRBV6-1 and TRBJ1-2, with D possibly TRBD1 on 6 matching bases. The CDR3 consists of 17 residues. The germline gives CDR1 MNHNS, CDR2 SASEGT. V was clipped by 0 bases and J by 4 bases, with 18 bases between them. CDR3 coding DNA: TGTGCCAGCAGTGAAGCCCTAGTGCGCAGGGGCATCTATGGCTACACCTTC. Translation gives CASSEALVRRGIYGYTF.

The chain employs TRBV25-1 and TRBJ2-7; perhaps TRBD2 as D (5 bases). V shed 4 bases and J shed 0 bases, with 13 bases lying between them. This CDR3 has 15 residues. CDR1 and CDR2 (germline): MGHDK, SYGVNS. As DNA, the CDR3 is TGTGCCAGCAGTGTTGGACTTAGGAGCTCCTACGAGCAGTACTTC. This codes for CASSVGLRSSYEQYF.

V and J are TRBV12-5 and TRBJ1-1; the D gene is possibly TRBD1 (5 bases). V shed 6 bases and J shed 1 base, with 12 bases lying between them. The germline V gene encodes CDR1 LGHNT and CDR2 FRNRAP. The CDR3 covers 14 residues. Here the CDR3 DNA reads TGTGCTAGTGGACTGGGGCAGGGGAACACTGAAGCTTTCTTT. It specifies CASGLGQGNTEAFF.

The rearrangement uses TRBV10-3 and TRBJ2-3; 13 bases are a match to TRBD2. Germline loops: CDR1 ENHRY, CDR2 SYGVKD. J lost 2 bases, V lost 6 bases, and 5 bases had no gene match. CDR3 length: 16 residues. CDR3 sequence reads: CAIRTSGRMATDTQYF. The CDR3 DNA is TGTGCCATCAGGACTAGCGGGAGGATGGCCACAGATACGCAGTATTTT.

V and J are TRBV4-1 and TRBJ2-3, with 7 nucleotides matching TRBD2. V trimming: 3 bases; J trimming: 2 bases; junction bases outside the gene matches: 11. The CDR3 has 17 amino acids. Germline V gene data show CDR1 as MGHRA and CDR2 as YSYEKL. In DNA form, the CDR3 reads TGCGCCAGCAGCCAGGGGCGAAGGGCGGGGGACACAGATACGCAGTATTTT. As protein: CASSQGRRAGDTDTQYF.

The V gene is TRBV7-9, the J gene TRBJ2-2; D is unclear. V lost 5 bases and J 4 bases, leaving 8 bases between the germline ends. In germline, CDR1 is SEHNR, CDR2 FQNEAQ (reference sequence). The CDR3 consists of 13 residues. The CDR3 DNA reads as TGTGCCAGCAGCCTCTTCAGCACCGGGGAGCTGTTTTTT. Its translation is CASSLFSTGELFF.

The CDR3 reads CASSTGTSMLGLYEQYF. CDR3 in DNA: TGTGCCAGCAGCACCGGGACTAGCATGCTGGGACTGTACGAGCAGTACTTC. This chain connects TRBV13 to TRBJ2-7, with 9 bases lining up with TRBD2. Trimming took 5 bases from V and 4 from J; bases not matched to a gene: 15. The CDR3 runs 17 residues. Germline CDR1 is PRHDT and CDR2 is FYEKMQ (reference sequence).

The chain links TRBV6-5 to TRBJ1-1, with TRBD1 identical over 7 bases. Germline-derived CDR1 and CDR2 are MNHEY and SVGAGI. The V gene end was trimmed by 6 bases and the J gene end by 7 bases; junction bases not matched to a gene: 2. The CDR3 loop spans 11 amino acids. The CDR3 loop reads CASRRDSEAFF. The CDR3 DNA sequence: TGTGCCAGCAGGCGGGACAGTGAAGCTTTCTTT.

The V gene is TRBV20-1, the J gene TRBJ2-1; D ambiguous. The CDR3 runs to 11 residues. Trimming cost V 3 bases and J 3 bases, with 3 bases left between them. In germline, CDR1 is DFQATT, CDR2 SNEGSKA (reference sequence). CDR3 loop: CSASLYNEQFF. As DNA, the CDR3 is TGCAGTGCTAGTCTCTACAATGAGCAGTTCTTC.

The V call is TRBV4-2, the J call TRBJ1-6; the D is unclear. The germline V and J ends were trimmed by 2 bases and 6 bases, with 20 bases remaining between them. The germline V gene encodes CDR1 LGHNA and CDR2 YNFKEQ. This CDR3 is built from 18 residues. In DNA, the CDR3 is TGTGCCAGCAGCCAAAATTCCCCCTCTGGCCTCGCTAATTCACCCCTCCACTTT. Translated, it gives CASSQNSPSGLANSPLHF.